A single sample is the source of the 29 T cell receptor beta chains below, sequenced in a study of T cell responses to AZD1222 COVID-19 vaccine. Only in-frame clones appear in the TCRdb table, and some are missing; sequencing was by immunoSEQ multiplex PCR. The top ten hold about 2.1% of the sample, which has under 150,000 clones, approximately 94% seen once. Specimen: peripheral blood, collected on day 0 of AZD1222 vaccination. These receptors all stem from an adult in good health.

This chain links TRBV4-1 with TRBJ1-2, with TRBD1 matching 7 bases. J was trimmed by 2 bases and V by 4 bases; bases with no gene match: 7. CDR1 is MGHRA, CDR2 YSYEKL, per germline. The CDR3 is made up of 15 amino acids. The CDR3 sequence is CASSLGTEPNYGYTF. The CDR3 DNA reads TGCGCCAGCAGCCTTGGGACAGAACCAAACTATGGCTACACCTTC.

The chain joins TRBV3-1 (or the pseudogene TRBV3-2) to TRBJ1-1; D may be TRBD1 (6 bases). The CDR3 has 16 residues. The germline V gene has CDR1 LGHDT and CDR2 YNNKEL (reference sequence). Trimming stripped 4 bases from V and 0 bases from J, with 15 bases between. In DNA, the CDR3 is TGTGCCAGCAGCCCGCATGGGTCAGGGGTGAACACTGAAGCTTTCTTT. It specifies CASSPHGSGVNTEAFF.

The genes are TRBV5-8 and TRBJ2-1, with D perhaps matching TRBD2 (6 bases). The CDR3 totals 13 residues. Trimming pared 4 bases from V and 9 bases from J, leaving 14 bases between. Germline CDR1 and CDR2: SGHTS and YDEGEE. CDR3 sequence (DNA): TGTGCCAGCAGCCTGGTCTGGGACTCTGAGCAGTTCTTC. Its protein product is CASSLVWDSEQFF.

This sequence joins TRBV7-2 and TRBJ2-1, with 11 bases aligning to TRBD2. CDR3 length equals 15 residues. The V and J ends lost 7 bases and 14 bases, in that order; junction bases with no gene match: 16. Germline V lookup: CDR1 SGHTA, CDR2 FQGNSA. CDR3 in amino acids: CASTGNLLAGVEKFF. The CDR3 DNA reads TGTGCCAGCACCGGTAATCTACTAGCGGGGGTTGAAAAGTTCTTC.

The chain joins TRBV12-3 or TRBV12-4 to TRBJ1-2; possible D gene TRBD1, 6 bases. V lost 7 bases and J 8 bases, leaving 14 bases between the germline ends. This CDR3 spans 12 amino acids. The CDR3 coding sequence is TGTGCCAGCAACGGACAGCCGGGGGGCTACACCTTC. It translates to CASNGQPGGYTF.

The chain recombines TRBV12-3 or TRBV12-4 with TRBJ1-2, with a possible D match to TRBD1 (5 bases). This CDR3 region has 13 residues. V was trimmed by 8 bases and J by 4 bases, leaving 14 bases between them. The CDR3 DNA is TGTGCCAGCTACATTGGGGGGTCCTATGGCTACACCTTC. Its protein product is CASYIGGSYGYTF.

The chain joins TRBV7-8 to TRBJ2-4, with D possibly matching TRBD1 (6 bases). Trimming took 5 bases from V and 11 from J, leaving 19 bases between them. In germline, CDR1 is SGHVS, CDR2 FQNEAQ. This CDR3 contains 14 residues. CDR3 in amino acids: CASSIDTGHSFQYF. The CDR3 DNA reads TGTGCCAGCAGCATTGACACGGGACACTCTTTTCAGTACTTC.

V usage is TRBV18 and J usage is TRBJ1-3; 9 nucleotides match TRBD1. The CDR3 spans 15 residues. Per the germline V gene, CDR1 is KGHSH and CDR2 is LQKENI. The V segment lost 5 bases and the J segment 0 bases; nucleotides outside the gene matches: 2. For the CDR3, the DNA is TGTGCCAGCTCAACGACAGGGGGCTCTGGAAACACCATATATTTT. This encodes CASSTTGGSGNTIYF.

The gene calls are TRBV19 and TRBJ2-3, with D possibly being TRBD1 (5 bases). Germline loops: CDR1 LNHDA, CDR2 SQIVND (reference sequence). The CDR3 sequence is 17 residues long. The V end lost 5 bases, the J end lost 0 bases, and 18 bases lay between the germline ends. As DNA, the CDR3 is TGTGCCAGTAGTGGCAGACCGCAGGGTCGGAGCACAGATACGCAGTATTTT. Amino acid sequence: CASSGRPQGRSTDTQYF.

The chain has TRBV7-2 and TRBJ1-5; TRBD1 matches 8 bases. Germline values: CDR1 SGHTA, CDR2 FQGNSA. The J segment lost 6 bases and the V segment lost 5 bases, leaving 9 bases of the junction unmatched. The CDR3 is 15 amino acids. The CDR3 loop is CASSPRAGGSQPQHF. The CDR3, as DNA: TGTGCCAGCAGCCCGCGGGCAGGGGGCAGTCAGCCCCAGCATTTT.

The chain couples TRBV12-3 or TRBV12-4 to TRBJ2-2; 7 nucleotides agree with TRBD1. V trimming: 8 bases; J trimming: 5 bases; junction bases outside the gene matches: 2. This CDR3 region has 12 residues. Here the CDR3 DNA reads TGTGCCAGCGGGACAGCGACCGGGGAGCTGTTTTTT. It specifies CASGTATGELFF.

V gene TRBV6-2 or TRBV6-3 combines with J gene TRBJ1-2, with 10 nucleotides matching TRBD1. V lost 5 bases, J lost 7 bases, and 4 bases stayed unmatched. The germline V gene has CDR1 MNHEY and CDR2 SVGEGT. The CDR3 covers 13 residues. The CDR3 reads CASSDRGHGGYTF. Here the CDR3 DNA reads TGTGCCAGCAGTGACAGGGGGCATGGTGGCTACACCTTC.

As concerns this clone: In the same sample, other DNA sequences code for this CDR3. This sequence joins TRBV30 and TRBJ1-1; D ambiguous. Germline V lookup: CDR1 GTSNPN, CDR2 SVGIG (reference sequence). Trimming took off 3 bases at V and 0 bases at J, with 5 bases between the two ends. The CDR3 contains 12 residues. CDR3 DNA: TGTGCCTGGAGGGGGATGAACACTGAAGCTTTCTTT. This gives the protein CAWRGMNTEAFF.

V usage is TRBV9 and J usage is TRBJ1-5; a possible D gene is TRBD1 (6 bases). Trimming cost V 0 bases and J 3 bases, with 13 bases left between them. This CDR3 has 16 residues. Germline CDR1 is SGDLS and CDR2 is YYNGEE. The CDR3 region has the DNA TGTGCCAGCAGCGTAGGGGAGGGGGTAGCCAATCAGCCCCAGCATTTT. It specifies CASSVGEGVANQPQHF.

A remark on this clone: Different DNA sequences within this sample yield the same CDR3. The gene calls are TRBV5-1 and TRBJ1-4, with D uncertain. The CDR3 has 14 residues. The germline CDR1 and CDR2 sequences are SGHRS and YFSETQ. Trimming took off 5 bases at V and 0 bases at J, with 8 bases between the two ends. The CDR3 DNA is TGCGCCAGCAGTTCGGGTGCAACTAATGAAAAACTGTTTTTT. Translated, it gives CASSSGATNEKLFF.

CDR3 residues: CASRATAGVGDTQYF. The CDR3 nucleotides are TGTGCCAGTAGAGCGACAGCTGGAGTTGGAGATACGCAGTATTTT. V and J are TRBV19 and TRBJ2-3; tentatively, D is TRBD1 (5 bases). The length of the CDR3 is 15 residues. Per the germline V gene, CDR1 is LNHDA and CDR2 is SQIVND (reference sequence). Trimming took 6 bases from V and 5 from J, leaving 18 bases between them.

The CDR3 nucleotides are TGTGCCAGCAGCCGGGACAAAAACTATGGCTACACCTTC. It is translated as CASSRDKNYGYTF. This sequence joins TRBV3-1 (or the pseudogene TRBV3-2) and TRBJ1-2; D may be TRBD1 (6 bases). V was trimmed by 4 bases and J by 2 bases, leaving 8 bases between them. CDR1 and CDR2 (germline): LGHDT, YNNKEL (reference sequence). The CDR3 spans 13 residues.

The chain employs TRBV4-2 and TRBJ1-1, with TRBD1 as a possible D gene (5 bases). The CDR3 totals 15 residues. Trimming cost V 0 bases and J 10 bases, with 18 bases left between them. Per germline, CDR1 LGHNA and CDR2 YNFKEQ. In nucleotides, the CDR3 is TGTGCCAGCAGCCAAGATCTGGGGGAAGGCAGGGCAGCTTTCTTT. Translated, it gives CASSQDLGEGRAAFF.

This CDR3 reads CATSDPTSGLNNEQFF. The CDR3 bases are TGTGCCACCAGTGACCCGACTAGCGGGTTAAACAATGAGCAGTTCTTC. The V and J genes are TRBV24-1 and TRBJ2-1, with 10 bases aligning to TRBD2. Per germline, CDR1 KGHDR and CDR2 SFDVKD. The CDR3 loop spans 16 amino acids. J gave up 5 bases and V 4 bases, and 7 bases lay outside the gene matches.

This clone has only one observation. The CDR3 protein is CASRFYNEQFF. The CDR3 bases are TGTGCCAGCAGGTTCTACAATGAGCAGTTCTTC. The rearrangement links TRBV2 to TRBJ2-1; D is unclear. The CDR3 sequence is 11 residues long. The V gene lost 6 bases and the J gene lost 3 bases, with 3 bases spanning the gap. Per germline, CDR1 SNHLY and CDR2 FYNNEI.

The chain is built from TRBV18 and TRBJ2-2, with D perhaps given as TRBD1 or TRBD2 (5 bases each). Trimming shortened V by 3 bases and J by 0 bases, and 17 bases separated the two germline ends. The CDR3 consists of 18 residues. CDR1 is KGHSH, CDR2 LQKENI, per germline. The CDR3 here is CASSPAITRGANTGELFF. The CDR3 nucleotides read TGTGCCAGCTCACCCGCAATTACCAGAGGGGCGAACACCGGGGAGCTGTTTTTT. Looking up the rest from reference TRBV18 and TRBJ2-2 gives the full variable domain: NAGVMQNPRHLVRRRGQEARLRCSPMKGHSHVYWYRQLPEEGLKFMVYLQKENIIDESGMPKERFSAEFPKEGPSILRIQQVVRGDSAAYFCASSPAITRGANTGELFFGEGSRLTVL.

In DNA, the CDR3 is TGTGCCAGCGCGAAGGGGACTAGCGGAACCTACGAGCAGTACTTC. Translation gives CASAKGTSGTYEQYF. This sequence joins TRBV25-1 and TRBJ2-7, with TRBD2 matching 11 bases. The ends lost 8 bases at V and 2 bases at J; junction bases unmatched: 8. Germline loops: CDR1 MGHDK, CDR2 SYGVNS. There are 15 residues in the CDR3.

The chain recombines TRBV6-5 with TRBJ1-2; TRBD1 matches at 9 bases. With V trimmed by 0 bases and J by 8 bases, 7 bases remained unmatched. The CDR3 consists of 15 residues. Germline-derived CDR1 and CDR2 are MNHEY and SVGAGI. The CDR3: CASSYSNRQGEGYTF. The DNA for the CDR3 is TGTGCCAGCAGTTACTCGAATCGACAGGGGGAAGGCTACACCTTC.

This clone was detected only once. The chain uses TRBV3-1 (or the pseudogene TRBV3-2) and TRBJ2-7; 12 nucleotides align to TRBD2. This CDR3 has 15 residues. V gave up 1 base and J gave up 6 bases; unmatched junction bases: 4. The germline CDR1 and CDR2 sequences are LGHDT and YNNKEL (reference sequence). The CDR3 loop reads CASSQGTSGTSEQYF. DNA of the CDR3: TGTGCCAGCAGCCAAGGGACTAGCGGGACCAGCGAGCAGTACTTC.

The genes are TRBV6-6 and TRBJ2-2; 9 bases agree with TRBD1. Germline loops: CDR1 MNHNY, CDR2 SVGAGI (reference sequence). The V and J ends lost 5 bases and 4 bases, in that order; junction bases with no gene match: 11. This CDR3 spans 17 amino acids. The CDR3 sequence is CASSPRDRVGSTGELFF. CDR3 sequence (DNA): TGTGCCAGCAGTCCCCGGGACAGGGTAGGGAGCACCGGGGAGCTGTTTTTT.

As DNA, the CDR3 is TGCAGTGCTAGTGACGCGGGGGGCACAACTTTTAGCAATCAGCCCCAGCATTTT. It encodes CSASDAGGTTFSNQPQHF. V usage is TRBV20-1 and J usage is TRBJ1-5; D perhaps matches TRBD1 (6 bases). The germline V and J ends were trimmed by 3 bases and 0 bases, with 21 bases remaining between them. From germline, CDR1 is DFQATT and CDR2 SNEGSKA (reference sequence). This CDR3 spans 18 amino acids.

This chain uses TRBV4-1 with TRBJ1-2; 7 bases agree with TRBD1. The V gene end was trimmed by 3 bases and the J gene end by 5 bases; junction bases not matched to a gene: 9. This CDR3 has 15 amino acids. Looked up from germline, CDR1 is MGHRA and CDR2 is YSYEKL. CDR3 in DNA: TGCGCCAGCAGCCACGTCAGGGGGAACAGTTATGGCTACACCTTC. It is translated as CASSHVRGNSYGYTF.

This sequence joins TRBV25-1 and TRBJ2-5; D perhaps matches TRBD2 (6 bases). V lost 2 bases, J lost 5 bases, and 15 bases lay in between. The germline CDR1 and CDR2 sequences are MGHDK and SYGVNS. CDR3 length: 15 residues. CDR3: CASSERVWRVETQYF. The CDR3 DNA sequence: TGTGCCAGCAGTGAAAGGGTTTGGAGGGTCGAGACCCAGTACTTC.

The V and J genes are TRBV10-1 and TRBJ2-7; weak D call: TRBD1 (6 bases). The germline V gene has CDR1 WNHNN and CDR2 SYGVQD (reference sequence). The CDR3 loop spans 13 amino acids. Trimming shortened V by 6 bases and J by 2 bases, and 11 bases separated the two germline ends. This CDR3 reads CASSAGQTYEQYF. The CDR3 DNA follows: TGCGCCAGCAGCGCCGGACAGACCTACGAGCAGTACTTC.